This T cell receptor beta chain derives from a study of tissue T cells after allogeneic stem cell transplantation. Findings and caveats of the study: In patients and mice, blood and spleen missed much of tissue repertoire.

Sample time point: mouse harvest day 7 after allogeneic transplant. Tail vein injection delivered 10^7 T-cell-depleted bone marrow cells and 10^6 splenic CD5+ T cells. B6 (H2b) cells into BALB/c (H2d) mice; tissues taken at day 7 or 14. CDR3 length equals 14 residues. In germline, CDR1 is KGHPV, CDR2 FQNQEV (reference sequence). Trimming cost V 6 bases and J 0 bases, with 9 bases left between them. Method: immunoSEQ multiplex PCR; TCRdb's copy keeps in-frame clones and lacks some. The sample includes some 11,000 clones, less than 45% seen only once; the top ten take under 2%. Comments on this clone: The antigen is undetermined. Genes and germline are mouse. The read ends 1 residue early relative to the CDR3; the germline J gene fills the gap.

Material for sequencing was skin. This TCR came from a female BALB/c mouse given C57BL/6 T cells with graft-versus-host disease after an allogeneic hematopoietic cell transplant. The V and J genes are TRBV26 and TRBJ1-5; no clear D. The CDR3 sequence is CASSPEINNQAPLF. The CDR3 DNA, read in part, is TGTGCCAGCAGCCCTGAAATTAACAACCAGGCTCCGCTT.